This is a list of T cell receptor beta chains from one sample in a study of T cell changes during pregnancy in multiple sclerosis. TCRdb's table, derived via immunoSEQ multiplex PCR, lists solely in-frame clones and lacks some. Of tens of thousands of clones in the sample, 80% to 95% were seen once. The sample consisted of peripheral blood, taken after pregnancy. These receptor sequences come from a female donor in good health, enrolled as a control in a pregnancy study. The CDR3 runs from the conserved cysteine through the conserved F or W. The D gene is left open where the match is weak. Clone size is stated in some rows and not others, as once, few, many or a class when expanded.

V gene	clone size	J gene	D gene	CDR3 protein	CDR3 DNA
TRBV28	NA	TRBJ1-6	NA	CATHAGQYNSPLHF	TGTGCCACCCACGCAGGACAGTATAATTCACCCCTCCACTTT
TRBV28	NA	TRBJ1-1	NA	CASSLAGTGTEAFF	TGTGCCAGCAGTTTGGCCGGAACGGGCACTGAAGCTTTCTTT
TRBV7-9	NA	TRBJ2-3	TRBD2	CASSLLAGGPADTQYF	TGTGCCAGCAGCTTACTAGCGGGAGGGCCGGCAGATACGCAGTATTTT
TRBV6-1	NA	TRBJ1-3	NA	CASSGKLFSGNTIYF	TGTGCCAGCAGTGGTAAGCTCTTCTCTGGAAACACCATATATTTT
TRBV7-6	NA	TRBJ2-1	TRBD2	CASSLTLADSYNEQFF	TGTGCCAGCAGCTTAACCCTAGCGGACTCCTACAATGAGCAGTTCTTC
TRBV5-1	NA	TRBJ2-3	TRBD2	CAARSGGASDTQYF	TGCGCGGCCCGTAGCGGGGGGGCTTCAGATACGCAGTATTTT
TRBV6-5	few	TRBJ2-2	NA	CASSYQGTGGELFF	TGTGCCAGCAGTTACCAGGGAACCGGCGGGGAGCTGTTTTTT
TRBV28	NA	TRBJ2-4	NA	CASSLGQVKNIQYF	TGTGCCAGCAGTTTAGGGCAGGTAAAAAACATTCAGTACTTC
TRBV18	NA	TRBJ2-7	NA	CASSADSLYEQYF	TGTGCCAGCTCAGCCGACAGTTTATACGAGCAGTACTTC
TRBV5-1	NA	TRBJ2-7	TRBD1	CASSAGTGLYEQYF	TGCGCCAGCAGCGCTGGGACAGGTCTTTACGAGCAGTACTTC
TRBV30	NA	TRBJ1-5	TRBD1	CAWSVRSGGVMDSNQPQHF	TGTGCCTGGAGTGTACGGTCAGGGGGAGTCATGGATAGCAATCAGCCCCAGCATTTT
TRBV5-1	NA	TRBJ2-7	NA	CASSLVGASRYEQYF	TGCGCCAGCAGCTTGGTAGGGGCCAGCCGCTACGAGCAGTACTTC
TRBV28	NA	TRBJ1-5	TRBD1	CASSQGASNQPQHF	TGTGCCAGCAGTCAGGGGGCGAGCAATCAGCCCCAGCATTTT
TRBV27	NA	TRBJ1-5	NA	CASSEGWGNQPQHF	TGTGCCAGCAGTGAGGGTTGGGGCAATCAGCCCCAGCATTTT
TRBV7-6	NA	TRBJ2-3	NA	CASSLSLLMGTDTQYF	TGTGCCAGCAGCCTTAGTCTCCTAATGGGCACAGATACGCAGTATTTT
TRBV6-1	NA	TRBJ2-5	TRBD1	CASSERGRGQGETQYF	TGTGCCAGCAGTGAACGGGGCAGGGGGCAAGGAGAGACCCAGTACTTC
TRBV4-2	NA	TRBJ1-1	NA	CASSQDGGRREAFF	TGTGCCAGCAGCCAAGACGGGGGGCGCAGAGAAGCTTTCTTT
TRBV6-4	NA	TRBJ2-2	TRBD2	CASTRLAGGPGELFF	TGTGCCAGCACCAGACTAGCGGGAGGGCCCGGGGAGCTGTTTTTT
TRBV10-1	NA	TRBJ2-3	TRBD2	CASSRGLVTDTQYF	TGCGCCAGCAGTCGGGGACTAGTTACAGATACGCAGTATTTT
TRBV5-6	NA	TRBJ2-5	TRBD1	CASSPGQGAPLEIQETQYF	TGTGCCAGCAGCCCTGGACAGGGGGCTCCATTAGAAATCCAAGAGACCCAGTACTTC
TRBV27	NA	TRBJ2-7	NA	CASSLRDTSYEQYF	TGTGCCAGCAGTTTACGGGACACCTCCTACGAGCAGTACTTC
TRBV9	NA	TRBJ1-6	NA	CASSVEQGDSPLHF	TGTGCCAGCAGCGTAGAACAGGGAGATTCACCCCTCCACTTT
TRBV28	NA	TRBJ2-7	TRBD2	CAARLAKSSYEQYF	TGTGCCGCAAGACTAGCGAAGAGCTCCTACGAGCAGTACTTC
TRBV19	few	TRBJ1-1	NA	CASIGHLNTEAFF	TGTGCCAGTATTGGGCACCTAAACACTGAAGCTTTCTTT
TRBV6-4	NA	TRBJ1-2	TRBD1	CASRARDRDGYGYTF	TGTGCCAGCAGGGCCCGGGACAGGGACGGCTATGGCTACACCTTC
TRBV27	NA	TRBJ2-7	NA	CASKSRGGEQYF	TGTGCCAGCAAGAGCAGGGGTGGAGAGCAGTACTTC
TRBV28	NA	TRBJ1-2	TRBD1	CASRPLDGQGNYGYTF	TGTGCCAGCAGACCCCTCGACGGACAGGGTAACTATGGCTACACCTTC
TRBV18	NA	TRBJ2-3	TRBD1	CASSRKPGQGAFDTQYF	TGTGCCAGCTCACGTAAACCGGGACAGGGGGCATTCGATACGCAGTATTTT
TRBV4-3	NA	TRBJ2-7	NA	CASSQVVGSATYEQYF	TGCGCCAGCAGCCAAGTGGTGGGTAGCGCAACCTACGAGCAGTACTTC
TRBV28	NA	TRBJ2-2	TRBD2	CASSLGGLGIRGGELFF	TGTGCCAGCAGTTTAGGAGGACTAGGGATAAGGGGCGGGGAGCTGTTTTTT
TRBV7-2	NA	TRBJ2-4	NA	CASSLDGGGNIQYF	TGTGCCAGCAGCTTAGATGGAGGGGGCAACATTCAGTACTTC
TRBV6-1	NA	TRBJ2-4	NA	CASQRDLGNIQYF	TGTGCCAGTCAACGGGATCTTGGGAACATTCAGTACTTC
TRBV4-2	many	TRBJ2-1	NA	CASSQSDNEQFF	TGTGCCAGCAGCCAATCTGACAATGAGCAGTTCTTC
TRBV19	NA	TRBJ1-5	NA	CASTPGLGGNQPQHF	TGTGCCAGTACCCCTGGGCTAGGGGGCAATCAGCCCCAGCATTTT
TRBV27	once	TRBJ1-1	NA	CASSPFTPEVRTEAFF	TGTGCCAGCAGTCCATTCACACCGGAGGTGCGGACTGAAGCTTTCTTT
TRBV28	NA	TRBJ2-3	NA	CASAGPMDTQYF	TGTGCCAGCGCGGGCCCCATGGATACGCAGTATTTT
TRBV2	NA	TRBJ2-1	NA	CASSEGQGRVDEQFF	TGTGCCAGCAGTGAAGGTCAGGGGAGGGTCGATGAGCAGTTCTTC
TRBV5-8	once	TRBJ2-1	TRBD2	CASSFGTSGVQFF	TGTGCCAGCAGCTTCGGGACTAGCGGGGTTCAGTTCTTC